These 2 T cell receptor beta chains were all obtained from the same sample, sequenced in a study of blood T cell repertoires in COVID-19 (dated by TCRdb to the early 2020s). The library was made by the immunoSEQ multiplex PCR assay. Held by TCRdb, this immuneACCESS table contains in-frame sequences only and omits some clones. Under half of the omission traces to an unresolved V gene where checked; the cause of the rest is unknown. The sample profile shows roughly 130,000 clones; under 95% of them were found once. The ten top clones hold 3% to 4% of the sample. Sequenced: peripheral blood. These receptors came from a man aged 50 or older with active COVID-19.

This chain uses TRBV5-6 with TRBJ2-7; possibly TRBD2 for D (6 bases). This CDR3 contains 17 residues. CDR1 is SGHDT, CDR2 YYEEEE, per germline. V lost 1 base, J lost 1 base, and 18 bases lay in between. In nucleotides, the CDR3 is TGTGCCAGCAGCTTGTGGGGGTTGGGAGGTGGTTCCTACGAGCAGTACGTC. Protein: CASSLWGLGGGSYEQYV.

The rearrangement joins TRBV5-4 to TRBJ2-7; 9 bases are a match to TRBD1. The germline V gene has CDR1 SGHNT and CDR2 YYREEE (reference sequence). V lost 3 bases and J lost 3; bases outside the gene matches: 4. The CDR3 has 14 residues. CDR3 residues: CASSSGQGGYEQYV. In DNA, the CDR3 is TGTGCCAGCAGCTCGGGACAGGGCGGCTACGAGCAGTACGTC.